Reported below is one T cell receptor (beta chain). Its antigen is currently unknown. The repertoire was sequenced with immunoSEQ multiplex PCR; TCRdb's copy has only in-frame clones and lacks some. The sample yields about 1.4 million clones, about 96% seen once. The sample is drawn from a study of shared clonotypes between healthy human individuals. Study-level information: Aged 18 to 49, the donors were a couple of women and three men. Findings and caveats of the study: The expectation was that sequencing depth would affect clonotype sharing among donors. Naive subsets tended to show greater estimated richness than memory subsets.

The CDR3 spans 13 residues. The V gene lost 4 bases and the J gene lost 3 bases, with 10 bases spanning the gap. Per the germline V gene, CDR1 is MDHEN and CDR2 is SYDVKM. The sequenced sample was naive CD4+ T cells sorted from blood. Described subset: CD45RA+ positively selected. The genes are TRBV28 and TRBJ2-7; possibly TRBD1 or TRBD2 for D (5 bases each). This TCR was recovered from a man aged 25-40 years in good health. The DNA for the CDR3 is TGTGCCAGCAGTTGGGCTGGGGGCTACGAGCAGTACTTC. Amino acid sequence: CASSWAGGYEQYF. The whole variable domain, remainder taken from reference TRBV28 and TRBJ2-7, is DVKVTQSSRYLVKRTGEKVFLECVQDMDHENMFWYRQDPGLGLRLIYFSYDVKMKEKGDIPEGYSVSREKKERFSLILESASTNQTSMYLCASSWAGGYEQYFGPGTRLTVT.